The clone carrying this TCR beta chain has just a few counts. The antigen remains undetermined. One end of the junction does not line up with germline, which may come from a read error. Synthesis of cDNA was performed by 5'RACE using 10-nucleotide random UMIs. TCRdb re-analysed the 5' RACE reads in MiXCR, keeping a single row per CDR3 protein. The table lists around 70,000 distinct CDR3 sequences, 4% to 6% of them singletons. The CDR3 length is 15 residues. The germline gives CDR1 KGHDR, CDR2 SFDVKD. These data belong to a study of neurological immune-mediated disorders. General study points: Phylogenetic grouping put 18 of 34 multiple sclerosis patients' repertoires into one related-CDR3 cluster, a possible signature.

Sequencing used PBMCs. This chain uses TRBV24-1 with TRBJ1-5, with a tentative D call TRBD1 (5 bases). The source is a man younger than 35 with multiple sclerosis. CDR3: CATSDNFGANQPQNF. CDR3 coding DNA: TGTGCCACCAGTGATAATTTCGGGGCTAATCAGCCCCAGAATTTT.